What follows are 26 T cell receptor beta chains derived from one specimen sequenced in a study of identical twins (dated by TCRdb to 2016 to 2018). Library prep was done by 5' RACE. TCRdb lists the instrument as Illumina HiSeq 2000. TCRdb handled the public reads itself, with Q25 trimming in fastp and clone calling in MiXCR, and kept productive beta chains. Entries are consolidated by CDR3 protein sequence, retaining the most common genes and DNA. Across this sample there are 400,000 to 650,000 distinct CDR3 sequences, with roughly a fifth seen only once. The top ten hold about 0.91% of the sample. The sample was also reused in another study, on T cells expressing NK-cell markers.

The sequenced material came from CD4+ T cells sorted from blood. These receptors all come from a young woman in good health.

This clonotype was counted between two and nine times. The V and J genes are TRBV6-1 and TRBJ1-4; no reliable D call. The CDR3 has 13 residues. Per germline, CDR1 MNHNS and CDR2 SASEGT. The germline V and J ends were trimmed by 8 bases and 3 bases, with 10 bases remaining between them. CDR3 residues: CASAPRSNEKLFF. CDR3 nucleotides: TGTGCCAGCGCACCTCGTTCTAATGAAAAACTGTTTTTT.

The V gene is TRBV29-1, the J gene TRBJ2-3, with D uncertain. CDR3 length: 12 residues. CDR1 and CDR2 (germline): SQVTM, ANQGSEA. The V and J ends lost 4 bases and 4 bases respectively, with 9 bases between them. CDR3 loop: CSVVGIADTQYF. CDR3 bases: TGCAGCGTTGTAGGGATCGCAGATACGCAGTATTTT.

This clonotype was found a few times. The chain carries TRBV15 and TRBJ2-7, with TRBD2 matching 13 bases. CDR3 length equals 17 residues. Germline trimming cut 4 bases from V and 6 bases from J; bases unmatched to any gene: 12. CDR1 and CDR2 (germline): LNHNV, YYDKDF (reference sequence). Written as DNA, the CDR3 is TGTGCCACCAGCAAAACAGCCCGGACTAGCGGGAGTGTCGAGCAGTACTTC. Translating gives CATSKTARTSGSVEQYF.

The table lists this clonotype with a few counts. The chain couples TRBV29-1 to TRBJ1-2; 8 nucleotides align to TRBD1. Trimming at V came to 7 bases and at J to 7 bases, leaving 8 bases not matched to a gene. CDR3 length: 12 residues. Looked up from germline, CDR1 is SQVTM and CDR2 is ANQGSEA. CDR3 bases: TGCAGCGGGCACACAGGGGGAGGTGGCTACACCTTC. Translation: CSGHTGGGGYTF.

This clonotype was found a few times. The CDR3 protein is CASSLSFWEAFF. In DNA, the CDR3 is TGTGCCAGCAGTTTGAGTTTTTGGGAAGCTTTCTTT. The chain employs TRBV12-3 or TRBV12-4 and TRBJ1-1; D is ambiguous. Trimming removed 3 bases from V and 8 bases from J, with 10 bases in between. The CDR3 runs to 12 residues.

The gene calls are TRBV12-5 and TRBJ2-7; D is ambiguous. Deletions cut 5 bases from V and 4 bases from J, with 6 bases between. The CDR3 is 11 amino acids. CDR1 LGHNT and CDR2 FRNRAP come from the germline V gene. Here the CDR3 reads CASGTLYEQYF. The CDR3 DNA reads TGTGCTAGTGGTACATTGTACGAGCAGTACTTC. The variable domain in full, completed from reference TRBV12-5 and TRBJ2-7, reads DARVTQTPRHKVTEMGQEVTMRCQPILGHNTVFWYRQTMMQGLELLAYFRNRAPLDDSGMPKDRFSAEMPDATLATLKIQPSEPRDSAVYFCASGTLYEQYFGPGTRLTVT.

Only a few counts were recorded for this clonotype. This chain uses TRBV20-1 with TRBJ2-3, with a possible D match to TRBD2 (6 bases). The CDR3 covers 13 residues. The germline V gene has CDR1 DFQATT and CDR2 SNEGSKA (reference sequence). CDR3: CSPTAGTSDTQYF. For the CDR3, the DNA is TGCAGCCCTACGGCGGGAACCTCAGATACGCAGTATTTT.

The rearrangement links TRBV12-3 or TRBV12-4 to TRBJ2-7; no clear D gene. The V end was cut by 4 bases, the J end by 5 bases, with 12 bases between. This CDR3 comprises 13 residues. CDR3 amino acids: CASSSRRGHEQYF. The CDR3 DNA is TGTGCCAGCAGTTCCCGCCGTGGGCACGAGCAGTACTTC.

The chain uses TRBV6-5 and TRBJ1-5, with no clear D. V was cut by 0 bases and J by 3 bases, with 9 bases left in between. This CDR3 contains 15 residues. The V gene's germline CDR1 is MNHEY and CDR2 SVGAGI. The CDR3 loop is CASSYSTGNNQPQHF. The DNA of the CDR3 is TGTGCCAGCAGTTACTCGACGGGGAACAATCAGCCCCAGCATTTT.

This chain uses TRBV10-3 with TRBJ1-5; tentative D call: TRBD1 (6 bases). Germline lookup yields CDR1 ENHRY and CDR2 SYGVKD. Trimming shortened V by 10 bases and J by 7 bases, and 17 bases separated the two germline ends. This CDR3 region has 13 residues. The DNA of the CDR3 is TGTGCCACGGGAGGGGGGCTGGAACAGCCCCAGCATTTT. This sequence encodes CATGGGLEQPQHF.

This clonotype was seen ten or more times. V is TRBV5-1 and J is TRBJ2-3; TRBD2 matches 12 bases. The germline V gene has CDR1 SGHRS and CDR2 YFSETQ. The CDR3 sequence is 14 residues long. The J segment lost 5 bases and the V segment lost 3 bases, leaving 1 base of the junction unmatched. The CDR3 region has the DNA TGCGCCAGCAGCTCGGGACTAGCGGGAGATACGCAGTATTTT. Translating it yields CASSSGLAGDTQYF.

A single count supports this clonotype. Since a much larger clone is just one base distant, this may be a read error. The V and J genes are TRBV29-1 and TRBJ1-6; 8 positions match TRBD1. Per the germline V gene, CDR1 is SQVTM and CDR2 is ANQGSEA. CDR3 length: 13 residues. V dropped 7 bases and J dropped 8; count of bases not matched to a gene: 7. The CDR3 DNA sequence: TGCAGCGCTGCGGGGACAGGCGATTCACCCCTCCACTTT. Its protein is CSAAGTGDSPLHF.

This chain links TRBV10-3 with TRBJ2-1, with TRBD2 identical over 10 bases. V lost 8 bases, J lost 6 bases, and 7 bases stayed unmatched. The V gene's germline CDR1 is ENHRY and CDR2 SYGVKD. This CDR3 is built from 14 residues. The DNA of the CDR3 is TGTGCCATCTCTTCCAGCGGGGGGGCCAATGAGCAGTTCTTC. Amino acids: CAISSSGGANEQFF.

The chain uses TRBV11-2 and TRBJ1-1; D not certain. There are 12 residues in the CDR3. V was shortened by 2 bases and J by 7 bases, with 8 bases between the two germline ends. Germline V gene lookup returns CDR1 SGHAT and CDR2 FQNNGV. CDR3 DNA: TGTGCCAGCAGCTTAAGCGCTGGTGAAGCTTTCTTT. Translated: CASSLSAGEAFF.

This rearrangement joins TRBV7-9 to TRBJ1-3; D not resolved. The ends were cut back, 5 bases at V and 0 bases at J, with 14 bases in the middle. In germline, CDR1 is SEHNR, CDR2 FQNEAQ (reference sequence). CDR3 length: 16 amino acids. DNA of the CDR3: TGTGCCAGCAGCCCGTTCATCTTGTACTCTGGAAACACCATATATTTT. Translating it yields CASSPFILYSGNTIYF.

Here the CDR3 DNA reads TGTGCCAGCAGTTACCGGACAGCCCCAATAACCACCGGGGAGCTGTTTTTT. It specifies CASSYRTAPITTGELFF. This chain links TRBV6-2 or TRBV6-3 with TRBJ2-2; D is perhaps TRBD1 (6 bases). Trimming pared 2 bases from V and 4 bases from J, leaving 17 bases between. The CDR3 runs to 17 residues. Germline V gives CDR1 MNHEY, CDR2 SVGEGT.

The J gene is TRBJ2-2, the V gene TRBV24-1; maybe TRBD2 (6 bases). Germline V lookup: CDR1 KGHDR, CDR2 SFDVKD. The CDR3 is 15 residues long. V dropped 3 bases and J dropped 4 bases, with 11 bases sitting between them. The CDR3 nucleotides are TGTGCCACCAGTGATCCCGGGACTCCCACCGGGGAGCTGTTTTTT. This gives the protein CATSDPGTPTGELFF.

This chain links TRBV7-8 with TRBJ1-2, with a tentative D call TRBD1 (5 bases). Germline-derived CDR1 and CDR2 are SGHVS and FQNEAQ. The CDR3 has 13 residues. V was pared by 5 bases and J by 8 bases, with 15 bases between. The CDR3: CASSPGTALGYTF. The CDR3 DNA is TGTGCCAGCAGCCCCGGGACGGCGCTAGGCTACACCTTC.

This chain joins TRBV20-1 and TRBJ2-2; D unresolved. The CDR3 has 15 amino acids. Trimming pared 3 bases from V and 6 bases from J, leaving 17 bases between. Germline V gene sequence: CDR1 DFQATT, CDR2 SNEGSKA (reference sequence). The CDR3 loop is CSASNALRGPGELFF. CDR3 sequence (DNA): TGCAGTGCTAGCAACGCCTTGAGAGGTCCCGGGGAGCTGTTTTTT.

The chain combines TRBV12-3 or TRBV12-4 with TRBJ2-5; no clear D gene. The CDR3 is 13 amino acids. The V end lost 6 bases, the J end lost 0 bases, and 8 bases lay between the germline ends. CDR3 in amino acids: CASRWGNQETQYF. The CDR3, as DNA: TGTGCCAGCAGGTGGGGAAACCAAGAGACCCAGTACTTC.

The chain links TRBV12-3 or TRBV12-4 to TRBJ2-7, with 8 bases matching TRBD2. The ends lost 3 bases at V and 4 bases at J; junction bases unmatched: 5. This CDR3 is built from 14 residues. The CDR3 loop reads CASSFWTSRYEQYF. Here the CDR3 DNA reads TGTGCCAGCAGTTTTTGGACTAGCAGGTACGAGCAGTACTTC.

This clonotype was recorded at least ten times. The chain uses TRBV7-9 and TRBJ1-2; 10 bases map to TRBD1. CDR1 is SEHNR, CDR2 FQNEAQ, per germline (reference sequence). The V gene end was trimmed by 1 base and the J gene end by 4 bases; junction bases not matched to a gene: 3. This CDR3 has 15 residues. As DNA, the CDR3 is TGTGCCAGCAGCTTAGGAGGGACAGGGGCCTATGGCTACACCTTC. It is translated as CASSLGGTGAYGYTF.

The gene calls are TRBV18 and TRBJ1-6; 8 nucleotides align to TRBD1. V dropped 3 bases and J dropped 9; count of bases not matched to a gene: 7. This CDR3 has 15 amino acids. The germline CDR1 and CDR2 sequences are KGHSH and LQKENI. The CDR3 sequence is CASSPQGALSSPLHF. CDR3 in DNA: TGTGCCAGCTCACCGCAGGGGGCTTTGAGTTCACCCCTCCACTTT.

The CDR3 spells CASSLDSGRAYNEQFF. The CDR3 DNA sequence: TGTGCCAGCAGCTTGGATAGCGGGAGGGCCTACAATGAGCAGTTCTTC. The rearrangement links TRBV9 to TRBJ2-1, with 11 bases aligning to TRBD2. This CDR3 is 16 amino acids long. CDR1 is SGDLS, CDR2 YYNGEE, per germline. J lost 2 bases, V lost 4 bases, and 5 bases had no gene match. The full variable domain, with the rest looked up from reference TRBV9 and TRBJ2-1, is DSGVTQTPKHLITATGQRVTLRCSPRSGDLSVYWYQQSLDQGLQFLIQYYNGEERAKGNILERFSAQQFPDLHSELNLSSLELGDSALYFCASSLDSGRAYNEQFFGPGTRLTVL.

The genes are TRBV5-1 and TRBJ2-5; D may correspond to TRBD1 or TRBD2 (6 bases each). The CDR3 runs 14 residues. CDR1 is SGHRS and CDR2 is YFSETQ in the germline V gene. Deletions cut 2 bases from V and 2 bases from J, with 10 bases between. CDR3 sequence: CASSFSGQQETQYF. DNA for the CDR3: TGCGCCAGCAGCTTTAGCGGACAGCAAGAGACCCAGTACTTC.

This clonotype has a handful of counts. V and J are TRBV2 and TRBJ1-2, with D possibly TRBD1 on 5 matching bases. V was cut by 8 bases and J by 0 bases, with 16 bases left in between. The CDR3 covers 15 residues. The V gene's germline CDR1 is SNHLY and CDR2 FYNNEI. Written as DNA, the CDR3 is TGTGCCAGCCGACCGGGGCTCGGTACTAACTATGGCTACACCTTC. This sequence encodes CASRPGLGTNYGYTF.